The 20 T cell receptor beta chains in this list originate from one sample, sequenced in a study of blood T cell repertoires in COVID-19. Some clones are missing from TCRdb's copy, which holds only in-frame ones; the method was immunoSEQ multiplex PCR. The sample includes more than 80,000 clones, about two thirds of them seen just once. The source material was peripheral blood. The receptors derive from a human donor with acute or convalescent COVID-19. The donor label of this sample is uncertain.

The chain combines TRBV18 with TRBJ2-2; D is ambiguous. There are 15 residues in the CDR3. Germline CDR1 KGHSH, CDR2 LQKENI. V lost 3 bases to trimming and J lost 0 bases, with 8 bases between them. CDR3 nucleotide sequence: TGTGCCAGCTCACCGAGCGTTTCGAACACCGGGGAGCTGTTTTTT. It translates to CASSPSVSNTGELFF.

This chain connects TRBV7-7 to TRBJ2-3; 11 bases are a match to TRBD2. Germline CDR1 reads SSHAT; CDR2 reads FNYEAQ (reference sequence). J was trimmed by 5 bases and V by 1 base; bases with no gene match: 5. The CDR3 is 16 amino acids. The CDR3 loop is CASSLGSGGGKDTQYF. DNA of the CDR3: TGTGCCAGCAGCTTAGGTAGCGGGGGGGGAAAAGATACGCAGTATTTT.

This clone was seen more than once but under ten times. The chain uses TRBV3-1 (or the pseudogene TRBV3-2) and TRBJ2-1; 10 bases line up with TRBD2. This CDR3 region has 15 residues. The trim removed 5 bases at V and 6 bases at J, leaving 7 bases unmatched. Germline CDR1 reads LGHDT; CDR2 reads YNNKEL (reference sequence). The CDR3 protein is CASSLRASGGNEQFF. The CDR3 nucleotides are TGTGCCAGCAGCTTGAGGGCTAGCGGGGGCAATGAGCAGTTCTTC.

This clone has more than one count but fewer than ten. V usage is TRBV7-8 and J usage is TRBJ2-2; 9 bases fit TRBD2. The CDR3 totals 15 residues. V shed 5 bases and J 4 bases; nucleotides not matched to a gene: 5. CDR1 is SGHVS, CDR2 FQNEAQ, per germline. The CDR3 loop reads CASSTRLAVTGELFF. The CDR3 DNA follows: TGTGCCAGCAGCACGAGACTAGCGGTCACCGGGGAGCTGTTTTTT. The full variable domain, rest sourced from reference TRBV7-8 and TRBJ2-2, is GAGVSQSPRYKVAKRGQDVALRCDPISGHVSLFWYQQALGQGPEFLTYFQNEAQLDKSGLPSDRFFAERPEGSVSTLKIQRTQQEDSAVYLCASSTRLAVTGELFFGEGSRLTVL.

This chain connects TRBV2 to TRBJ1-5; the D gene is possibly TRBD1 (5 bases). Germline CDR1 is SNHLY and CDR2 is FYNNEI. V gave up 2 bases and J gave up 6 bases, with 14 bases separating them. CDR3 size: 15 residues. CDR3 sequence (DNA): TGTGCCAGCAGTGAATTGAAGGGGCTGAGTCAGCCCCAGCATTTT. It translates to CASSELKGLSQPQHF.

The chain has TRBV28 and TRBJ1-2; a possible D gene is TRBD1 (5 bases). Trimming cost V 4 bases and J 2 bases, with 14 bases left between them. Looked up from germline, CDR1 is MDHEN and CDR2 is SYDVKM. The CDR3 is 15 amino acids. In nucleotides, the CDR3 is TGTGCCAGCAGTTCCCAGGGTAGTGCGAACTATGGCTACACCTTC. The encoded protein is CASSSQGSANYGYTF.

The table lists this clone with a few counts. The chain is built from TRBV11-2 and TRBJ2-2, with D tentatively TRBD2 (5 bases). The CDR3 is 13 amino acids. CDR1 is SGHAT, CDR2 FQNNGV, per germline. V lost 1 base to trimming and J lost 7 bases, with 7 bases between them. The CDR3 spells CASSLAGNGELFF. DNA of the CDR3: TGTGCCAGCAGCTTAGCGGGGAACGGGGAGCTGTTTTTT.

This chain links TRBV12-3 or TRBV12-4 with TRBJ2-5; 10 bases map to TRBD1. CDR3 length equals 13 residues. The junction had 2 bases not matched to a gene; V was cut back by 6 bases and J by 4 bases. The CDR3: CASSWDRGETQYF. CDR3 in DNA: TGTGCCAGCAGCTGGGACAGGGGAGAGACCCAGTACTTC.

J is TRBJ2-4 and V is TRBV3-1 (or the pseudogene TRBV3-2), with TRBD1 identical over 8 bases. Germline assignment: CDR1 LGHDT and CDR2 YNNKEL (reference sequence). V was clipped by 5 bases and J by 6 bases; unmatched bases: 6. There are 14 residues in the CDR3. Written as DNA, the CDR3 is TGTGCCAGCAGCTCGCAGACAGGGGCAAACATTCAGTACTTC. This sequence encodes CASSSQTGANIQYF.

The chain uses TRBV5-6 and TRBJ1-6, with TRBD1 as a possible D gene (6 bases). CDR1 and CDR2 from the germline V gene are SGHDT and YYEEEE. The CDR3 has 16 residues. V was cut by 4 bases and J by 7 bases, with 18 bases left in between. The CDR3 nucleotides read TGTGCCAGCAGCCCCCGTTGGGGCAGGGGAAATTCACCCCTCCACTTT. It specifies CASSPRWGRGNSPLHF. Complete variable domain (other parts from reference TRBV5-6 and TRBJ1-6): DAGVTQSPTHLIKTRGQQVTLRCSPKSGHDTVSWYQQALGQGPQFIFQYYEEEERQRGNFPDRFSGHQFPNYSSELNVNALLLGDSALYLCASSPRWGRGNSPLHFGNGTRLTVT.

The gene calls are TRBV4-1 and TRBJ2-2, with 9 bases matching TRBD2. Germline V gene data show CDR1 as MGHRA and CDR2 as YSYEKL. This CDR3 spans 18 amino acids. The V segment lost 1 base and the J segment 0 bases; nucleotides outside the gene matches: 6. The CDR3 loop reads CASSQGLAGRTNTGELFF. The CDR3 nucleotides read TGCGCCAGCAGCCAAGGCCTAGCGGGGAGAACGAACACCGGGGAGCTGTTTTTT.

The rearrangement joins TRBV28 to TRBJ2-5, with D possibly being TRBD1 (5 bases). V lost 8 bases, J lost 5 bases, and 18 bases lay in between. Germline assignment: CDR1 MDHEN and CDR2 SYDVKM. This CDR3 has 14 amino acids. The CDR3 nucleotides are TGTGCCAGCCACAATGGGGCTGTTGGGGAGACCCAGTACTTC. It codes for CASHNGAVGETQYF.

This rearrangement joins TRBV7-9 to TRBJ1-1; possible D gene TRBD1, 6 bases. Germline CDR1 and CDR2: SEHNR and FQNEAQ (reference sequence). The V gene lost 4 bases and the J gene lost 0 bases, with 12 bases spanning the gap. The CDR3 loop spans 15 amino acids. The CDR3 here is CASSSNRAVNTEAFF. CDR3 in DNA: TGTGCCAGCAGCTCAAACAGGGCCGTGAACACTGAAGCTTTCTTT.

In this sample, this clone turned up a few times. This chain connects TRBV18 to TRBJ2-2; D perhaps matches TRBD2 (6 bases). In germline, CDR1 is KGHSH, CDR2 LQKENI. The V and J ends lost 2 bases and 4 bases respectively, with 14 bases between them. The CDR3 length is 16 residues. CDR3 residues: CASSPSLGGSTGELFF. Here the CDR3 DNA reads TGTGCCAGCTCACCAAGCCTTGGGGGGAGCACCGGGGAGCTGTTTTTT.

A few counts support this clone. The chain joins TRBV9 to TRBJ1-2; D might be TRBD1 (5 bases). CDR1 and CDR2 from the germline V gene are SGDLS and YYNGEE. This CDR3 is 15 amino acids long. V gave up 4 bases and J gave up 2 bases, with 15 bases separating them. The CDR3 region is CASSNGLRGNYGYTF. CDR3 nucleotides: TGTGCCAGCAGCAACGGCCTTAGGGGAAACTATGGCTACACCTTC.

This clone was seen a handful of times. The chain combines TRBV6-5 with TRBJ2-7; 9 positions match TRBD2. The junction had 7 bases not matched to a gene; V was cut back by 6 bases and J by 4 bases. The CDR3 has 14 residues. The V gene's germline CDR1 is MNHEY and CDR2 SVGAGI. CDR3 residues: CASRRAGGQYEQYF. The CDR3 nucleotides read TGTGCCAGCAGGCGGGCGGGGGGGCAGTACGAGCAGTACTTC.

CDR3 bases: TGTGCCAGTAGTATATCTTTAAACAGGGGATCCTATGGCTACACCTTC. Amino acid sequence: CASSISLNRGSYGYTF. The gene calls are TRBV19 and TRBJ1-2; 7 bases fit TRBD1. Trimming at V came to 2 bases and at J to 4 bases, leaving 10 bases not matched to a gene. The CDR3 consists of 16 residues. Germline V gives CDR1 LNHDA, CDR2 SQIVND (reference sequence).

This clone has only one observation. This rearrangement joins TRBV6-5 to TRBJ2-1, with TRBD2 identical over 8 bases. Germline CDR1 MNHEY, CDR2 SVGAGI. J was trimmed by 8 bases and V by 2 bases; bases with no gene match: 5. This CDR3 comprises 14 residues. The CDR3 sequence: CASSYKRGSDEQFF. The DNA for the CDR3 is TGTGCCAGCAGTTACAAGCGGGGGAGCGATGAGCAGTTCTTC.

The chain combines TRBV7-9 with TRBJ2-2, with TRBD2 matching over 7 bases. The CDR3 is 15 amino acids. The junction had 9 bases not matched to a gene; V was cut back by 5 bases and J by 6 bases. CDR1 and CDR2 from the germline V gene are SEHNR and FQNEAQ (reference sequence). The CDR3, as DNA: TGTGCCAGCAGCCTCGCGCGCGGGGGTGCCGGGGAGCTGTTTTTT. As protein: CASSLARGGAGELFF.

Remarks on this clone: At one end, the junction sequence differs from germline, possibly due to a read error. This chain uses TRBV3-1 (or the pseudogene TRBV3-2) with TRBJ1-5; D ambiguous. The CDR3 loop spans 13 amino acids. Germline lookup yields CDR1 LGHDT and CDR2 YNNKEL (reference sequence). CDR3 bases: TGTGCCAGCAGTCAAGCCCTCAATCAGCCCCAGCATTTT. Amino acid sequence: CASSQALNQPQHF.